Each of the 30 T cell receptor beta chains below was sequenced from the same sample in a study of CD8+ T cells in alopecia areata. The sequencing template was cDNA reverse transcribed from extracted RNA. Clones were read by immunoSEQ multiplex PCR, and TCRdb kept only the in-frame ones, dropping some. The sample records around 14,000 clones, roughly 58% being singletons. CD4+ cells underwent sorting into CD25+CD127- cells for 5 or 6 patients. Sequencing was done on a sample of CD4+ Tregs sorted from blood. The receptor set was obtained from a human donor with alopecia areata.

The CDR3 DNA follows: TGTGCCAGCAGTCCGAGCGGGACCTCCTACAATGAGCAGTTCTTC. This sequence encodes CASSPSGTSYNEQFF. This chain links TRBV6-1 with TRBJ2-1, with 7 bases that match TRBD2. The ends lost 5 bases at V and 0 bases at J; junction bases unmatched: 4. The CDR3 is made up of 15 amino acids. Germline V gene sequence: CDR1 MNHNS, CDR2 SASEGT.

The genes are TRBV6-1 and TRBJ2-5; TRBD2 agrees at 9 bases. V lost 1 base to trimming and J lost 5 bases; unmatched junction nucleotides: 14. This CDR3 region has 18 residues. CDR1 is MNHNS and CDR2 is SASEGT in the germline V gene. The CDR3 sequence is CASSEGPLIAGAYETQYF. For the CDR3, the DNA is TGTGCCAGCAGTGAAGGTCCCCTAATAGCGGGAGCGTATGAGACCCAGTACTTC.

The chain couples TRBV19 to TRBJ2-7, with D unresolved. Germline V CDR1 and CDR2: LNHDA, SQIVND (reference sequence). V was shortened by 4 bases and J by 6 bases, with 10 bases between the two germline ends. The CDR3 is 12 amino acids. The CDR3 coding sequence is TGTGCCAGTAGTAGGTTGGGCGTCGAGCAGTACTTC. It codes for CASSRLGVEQYF.

In DNA, the CDR3 is TGTGCCGGAAAAAAGTTAGCGGGGTCCGCCGGTGAGCAGTTCTTC. It encodes CAGKKLAGSAGEQFF. The V gene is TRBV6-1, the J gene TRBJ2-1, with 8 nucleotides matching TRBD2. CDR3 length: 15 amino acids. Looked up from germline, CDR1 is MNHNS and CDR2 is SASEGT. V dropped 11 bases and J dropped 9; count of bases not matched to a gene: 18.

The gene calls are TRBV5-7 and TRBJ2-1, with D uncertain. TRBV5-7 is an ORF; its function is uncertain. Trimming took off 4 bases at V and 8 bases at J, with 4 bases between the two ends. The CDR3 totals 10 residues. In nucleotides, the CDR3 is TGTGCCAGCAGCGGCGATGAGCAGTTCTTC. This sequence encodes CASSGDEQFF.

The chain is built from TRBV18 and TRBJ1-2; weak D call: TRBD1 (5 bases). Trimming pared 3 bases from V and 4 bases from J, leaving 18 bases between. The germline gives CDR1 KGHSH, CDR2 LQKENI. This CDR3 comprises 16 residues. This CDR3 is CASSPASGAGTYGYTF. The CDR3 DNA reads as TGTGCCAGCTCACCGGCCTCTGGTGCAGGGACCTATGGCTACACCTTC. The whole variable domain, filled in from reference TRBV18 and TRBJ1-2, reads NAGVMQNPRHLVRRRGQEARLRCSPMKGHSHVYWYRQLPEEGLKFMVYLQKENIIDESGMPKERFSAEFPKEGPSILRIQQVVRGDSAAYFCASSPASGAGTYGYTFGSGTRLTVV.

This clone occurred once. The rearrangement links TRBV29-1 to TRBJ2-1; D unclear. The V gene's germline CDR1 is SQVTM and CDR2 ANQGSEA. CDR3 length: 14 amino acids. V was trimmed by 4 bases and J by 0 bases, leaving 10 bases between them. CDR3 in DNA: TGCAGCGTTGGGAAAACTTTCTCCTACAATGAGCAGTTCTTC. It encodes CSVGKTFSYNEQFF.

J is TRBJ2-3 and V is TRBV11-3; D perhaps matches TRBD1 (5 bases). V was clipped by 3 bases and J by 0 bases, with 7 bases between them. This CDR3 has 14 amino acids. The V gene's germline CDR1 is SGHNT and CDR2 YENEEA. The CDR3 nucleotides read TGTGCCAGCAGCTTTCAGGGAAGCACAGATACGCAGTATTTT. Translated: CASSFQGSTDTQYF.

This chain links TRBV7-2 with TRBJ1-3, with D possibly matching TRBD1 (5 bases). Germline loops: CDR1 SGHTA, CDR2 FQGNSA. Trimming pared 1 base from V and 2 bases from J, leaving 12 bases between. The CDR3 length is 16 residues. The CDR3 sequence is CASSLVLGGAGNTIYF. In nucleotides, the CDR3 is TGTGCCAGCAGCTTAGTCCTCGGGGGAGCTGGAAACACCATATATTTT.

This clone has a handful of counts. The chain carries TRBV5-1 and TRBJ2-2; the match to TRBD1 covers 7 bases. The V gene's germline CDR1 is SGHRS and CDR2 YFSETQ. The CDR3 consists of 15 residues. V gave up 3 bases and J gave up 2 bases; unmatched junction bases: 4. The chain's CDR3 is CASSSGTDNTGELFF. The DNA for the CDR3 is TGCGCCAGCAGCTCCGGGACAGATAACACCGGGGAGCTGTTTTTT.

The V and J genes are TRBV5-1 and TRBJ2-5; 7 bases are a match to TRBD2. V shed 0 bases, J shed 2 bases, and the junction held 4 bases outside the gene matches. The CDR3 extends over 15 amino acids. Germline V CDR1 and CDR2: SGHRS, YFSETQ. The CDR3 DNA is TGCGCCAGCAGCTTGGCTAGCGGACATCAAGAGACCCAGTACTTC. Translation: CASSLASGHQETQYF.

The V call is TRBV19, the J call TRBJ1-1; D unresolved. The CDR3 is made up of 14 amino acids. V dropped 3 bases and J dropped 1 base, with 9 bases sitting between them. The germline V gene encodes CDR1 LNHDA and CDR2 SQIVND (reference sequence). The CDR3 loop is CASSITGPNTEAFF. CDR3 nucleotides: TGTGCCAGTAGTATTACCGGGCCGAACACTGAAGCTTTCTTT. Full variable domain (outside the CDR3, taken from reference TRBV19 and TRBJ1-1): DGGITQSPKYLFRKEGQNVTLSCEQNLNHDAMYWYRQDPGQGLRLIYYSQIVNDFQKGDIAEGYSVSREKKESFPLTVTSAQKNPTAFYLCASSITGPNTEAFFGQGTRLTVV.

The chain joins TRBV9 to TRBJ2-1, with a weak D call TRBD1 (5 bases). The CDR3 length is 16 residues. Germline V gene sequence: CDR1 SGDLS, CDR2 YYNGEE. V dropped 2 bases and J dropped 5 bases, with 17 bases sitting between them. CDR3: CASSVGTGAGNNEQFF. The CDR3 DNA reads TGTGCCAGCAGCGTTGGAACTGGGGCTGGGAACAATGAGCAGTTCTTC.

The gene calls are TRBV11-2 and TRBJ2-7; TRBD2 is a possible D gene (5 bases). Trimming stripped 1 base from V and 0 bases from J, with 16 bases between. There are 17 residues in the CDR3. The germline V gene encodes CDR1 SGHAT and CDR2 FQNNGV. The CDR3 spells CASSLGPAAGSSYEQYF. In nucleotides, the CDR3 is TGTGCCAGCAGCTTAGGTCCAGCGGCGGGTAGCTCCTACGAGCAGTACTTC.

This clone has just a few counts. The CDR3 protein is CASSYGQGGYGYTF. As DNA, the CDR3 is TGTGCCAGCAGCTACGGACAGGGCGGGTATGGCTACACCTTC. The gene calls are TRBV14 and TRBJ1-2; 8 bases are shared with TRBD1. The CDR3 has 14 amino acids. V dropped 5 bases and J dropped 5; count of bases not matched to a gene: 7. CDR1 and CDR2 from the germline V gene are SGHDN and FVKESK.

The genes are TRBV7-9 and TRBJ1-1, with D perhaps TRBD1 (6 bases). The V end was cut by 1 base, the J end by 1 base, with 10 bases between. Per germline, CDR1 SEHNR and CDR2 FQNEAQ (reference sequence). CDR3 length: 15 amino acids. The CDR3 bases are TGTGCCAGCAGCTTAGTTCGGGGGGCGAACACTGAAGCTTTCTTT. Translation gives CASSLVRGANTEAFF.

This clone was counted once. The chain joins TRBV5-1 to TRBJ2-3, with 7 bases lining up with TRBD1. The length of the CDR3 is 14 residues. Germline-derived CDR1 and CDR2 are SGHRS and YFSETQ. With 4 bases clipped from V and 2 bases from J, the junction kept 4 bases outside the gene matches. In DNA, the CDR3 is TGCGCCAGCAGCATCCAGGGGGACACAGATACGCAGTATTTT. Encoded protein: CASSIQGDTDTQYF.

The chain links TRBV5-1 to TRBJ2-5; D is unclear. The V gene lost 0 bases and the J gene lost 4 bases, with 10 bases spanning the gap. The germline V gene encodes CDR1 SGHRS and CDR2 YFSETQ. CDR3 length: 14 residues. In DNA, the CDR3 is TGCGCCAGCAGCTTGGTGGGAATGGCAGAGACCCAGTACTTC. Its translation: CASSLVGMAETQYF.

The chain has TRBV5-1 and TRBJ2-5, with 7 bases aligning to TRBD2. Germline CDR1 and CDR2: SGHRS and YFSETQ. The V gene end was trimmed by 2 bases and the J gene end by 6 bases; junction bases not matched to a gene: 7. The CDR3 is made up of 14 amino acids. The CDR3 protein is CASSLAAGMKTQYF. The CDR3 DNA reads as TGCGCCAGCAGCTTAGCAGCGGGAATGAAGACCCAGTACTTC.

The genes are TRBV5-1 and TRBJ1-1; D not resolved. The CDR3 runs to 14 residues. Trimming stripped 0 bases from V and 7 bases from J, with 13 bases between. Germline V gives CDR1 SGHRS, CDR2 YFSETQ. The chain's CDR3 is CASSLGSPTSEAFF. DNA of the CDR3: TGCGCCAGCAGCTTGGGGTCACCCACCAGTGAAGCTTTCTTT.

The chain is built from TRBV7-8 and TRBJ2-7; 9 bases line up with TRBD2. This CDR3 spans 17 amino acids. In germline, CDR1 is SGHVS, CDR2 FQNEAQ. Trimming removed 3 bases from V and 3 bases from J; junction bases left unmatched: 12. In DNA, the CDR3 is TGTGCCAGCAGCTTCCTAGGGGGCGGGAGGGTCCTCTACGAGCAGTACTTC. As protein: CASSFLGGGRVLYEQYF.

The DNA of the CDR3 is TGTGCCAGCAGCCCCGGGACGACATCCTACGAGCAGTACTTC. The encoded protein is CASSPGTTSYEQYF. V usage is TRBV6-1 and J usage is TRBJ2-7; D assignment may be TRBD1 or TRBD2 (5 bases each). The CDR3 loop spans 14 amino acids. V was pared by 6 bases and J by 1 base, with 13 bases between. The germline V gene has CDR1 MNHNS and CDR2 SASEGT.

This clone was counted only a few times. This chain uses TRBV6-5 with TRBJ2-7, with 9 positions matching TRBD2. This CDR3 is 15 amino acids long. V shed 6 bases and J 0 bases; nucleotides not matched to a gene: 6. Per the germline V gene, CDR1 is MNHEY and CDR2 is SVGAGI. This chain's CDR3 is CASRTLAGTSYEQYF. For the CDR3, the DNA is TGTGCCAGCAGAACCCTAGCGGGAACCTCCTACGAGCAGTACTTC.

Only a few counts were recorded for this clone. The chain is built from TRBV5-1 and TRBJ2-7, with TRBD2 identical over 7 bases. The CDR3 covers 13 residues. V was clipped by 4 bases and J by 7 bases; unmatched bases: 8. Germline V lookup: CDR1 SGHRS, CDR2 YFSETQ. CDR3 region: CASSEGLLREQYF. CDR3 coding DNA: TGCGCCAGCAGCGAGGGACTACTTAGGGAGCAGTACTTC.

V is TRBV29-1 and J is TRBJ1-3, with a weak D call TRBD1 (5 bases). Germline V lookup: CDR1 SQVTM, CDR2 ANQGSEA. The CDR3 loop spans 13 amino acids. V was clipped by 3 bases and J by 7 bases, with 13 bases between them. The CDR3 here is CSVEFGWGNTIYF. The CDR3 DNA reads as TGCAGCGTTGAGTTCGGTTGGGGGAACACCATATATTTT.

This clone was seen a few times. This chain uses TRBV5-8 with TRBJ1-1; TRBD1 is a possible D gene (5 bases). Trimming took off 0 bases at V and 1 base at J, with 10 bases between the two ends. This CDR3 is built from 15 residues. CDR1 and CDR2 (germline): SGHTS, YDEGEE. CDR3 region: CASSLGTDRNTEAFF. The CDR3 bases are TGTGCCAGCAGCTTGGGGACCGACAGGAACACTGAAGCTTTCTTT.

This chain connects TRBV2 to TRBJ1-5, with D possibly TRBD1 on 5 matching bases. CDR3 size: 14 residues. The V gene's germline CDR1 is SNHLY and CDR2 FYNNEI. Between the trimmed V and J ends, which lost 4 bases and 5 bases, there was a span of 12 bases. CDR3 DNA sequence: TGTGCCAGCAGTGGGGGGGACGGGGATCAGCCCCAGCATTTT. It translates to CASSGGDGDQPQHF.

Judged by abundance, this clone is medium-sized. This rearrangement joins TRBV28 to TRBJ2-1; 7 bases fit TRBD2. This CDR3 has 12 residues. The J segment lost 15 bases and the V segment lost 4 bases, leaving 9 bases of the junction unmatched. Germline values: CDR1 MDHEN, CDR2 SYDVKM. Here the CDR3 DNA reads TGTGCCAGCAGTTCTCGACTAGCCCATGGGTTCTTC. The encoded protein is CASSSRLAHGFF.

This clone appeared once. J is TRBJ2-1 and V is TRBV6-6, with D possibly matching TRBD2 (5 bases). V gave up 8 bases and J gave up 6 bases, with 14 bases separating them. The CDR3 sequence is 13 residues long. Germline values: CDR1 MNHNY, CDR2 SVGAGI (reference sequence). Here the CDR3 DNA reads TGTGCCAGCGGACTTGCTAGTCCCAATGAGCAGTTCTTC. It specifies CASGLASPNEQFF.

The chain is built from TRBV5-8 and TRBJ2-7; 13 bases are a match to TRBD2. This CDR3 contains 15 residues. The trim removed 0 bases at V and 7 bases at J, leaving 4 bases unmatched. The germline V gene encodes CDR1 SGHTS and CDR2 YDEGEE. For the CDR3, the DNA is TGTGCCAGCAGCTTGGGGGGACTAGCGGGAAGGGAGCAGTACTTC. This codes for CASSLGGLAGREQYF.